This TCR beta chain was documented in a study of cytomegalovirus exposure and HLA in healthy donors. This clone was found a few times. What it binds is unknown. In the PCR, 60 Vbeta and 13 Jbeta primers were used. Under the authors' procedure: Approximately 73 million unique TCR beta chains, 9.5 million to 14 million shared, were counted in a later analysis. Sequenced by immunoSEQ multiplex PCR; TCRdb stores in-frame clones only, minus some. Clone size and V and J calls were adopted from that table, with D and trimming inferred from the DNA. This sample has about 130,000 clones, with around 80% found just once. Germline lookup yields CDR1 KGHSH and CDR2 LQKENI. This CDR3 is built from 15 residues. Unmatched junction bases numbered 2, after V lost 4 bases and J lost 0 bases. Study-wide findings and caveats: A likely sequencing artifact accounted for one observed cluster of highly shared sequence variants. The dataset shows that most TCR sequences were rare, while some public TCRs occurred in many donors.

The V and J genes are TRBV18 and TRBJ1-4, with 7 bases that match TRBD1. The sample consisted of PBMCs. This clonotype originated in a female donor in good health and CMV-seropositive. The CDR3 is CASSRQGATNEKLFF. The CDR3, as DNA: TGTGCCAGCTCACGACAGGGTGCAACTAATGAAAAACTGTTTTTT.